This T cell receptor beta chain originates from a study of shared T cell receptors in the human thymus. This clone was observed a few times. V trimming: 0 bases; J trimming: 1 base; junction bases outside the gene matches: 10. CDR3 length: 18 residues. The V gene's germline CDR1 is SGDLS and CDR2 YYNGEE. Profiling relied on immunoSEQ multiplex PCR, and the TCRdb table lists in-frame clones only, not all of them. Among approximately 730,000 clones, 70% to 90% were seen once, and the ten largest hold about 0.0098%. These data also formed part of another study, on human thymus T cells. From that report: Healthy Finnish infants undergoing corrective surgery for congenital heart defects were the donors. Corrective heart surgery yielded resections, and these provided the thymus tissue. Usage of V and J genes appeared biased in thymic and blood repertoires. Unrelated individuals were reported by related research to share highly overlapping thymic repertoires.

The sample consisted of thymocytes. The TCR comes from a girl under three years old with a congenital heart defect. The rearrangement joins TRBV9 to TRBJ2-4, with TRBD1 matching over 7 bases. Here the CDR3 DNA reads TGTGCCAGCAGCGTAGGGGAGAGGGGGCTGGCGGCCAAAAACATTCAGTACTTC. It specifies CASSVGERGLAAKNIQYF.